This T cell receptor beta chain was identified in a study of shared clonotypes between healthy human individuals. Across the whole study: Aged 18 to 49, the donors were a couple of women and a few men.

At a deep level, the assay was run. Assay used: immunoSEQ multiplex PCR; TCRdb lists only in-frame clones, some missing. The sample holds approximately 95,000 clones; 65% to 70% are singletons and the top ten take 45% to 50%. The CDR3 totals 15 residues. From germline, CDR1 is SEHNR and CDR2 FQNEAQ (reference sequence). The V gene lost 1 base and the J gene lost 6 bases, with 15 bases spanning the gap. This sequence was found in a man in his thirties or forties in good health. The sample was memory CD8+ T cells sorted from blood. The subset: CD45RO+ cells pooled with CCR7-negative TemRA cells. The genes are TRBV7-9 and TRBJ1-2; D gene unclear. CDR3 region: CASSLVSGREDGYTF. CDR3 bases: TGTGCCAGCAGCTTAGTAAGTGGGAGAGAAGATGGCTACACCTTC.